These T cell receptor beta chains were read from a single sample in a study of blood T cell repertoires in COVID-19. The method was immunoSEQ multiplex PCR; TCRdb's version includes in-frame clones alone and lacks a portion of them. This sample has about 72,000 clones; more than 75% occur once, and the top ten carry around 20%. Material: peripheral blood. The source of these receptors is a human donor in a cohort sampled during active COVID-19. CDR3s include the opening cysteine and the closing phenylalanine or tryptophan. A D gene is named only where the DNA matches it firmly. Clone sizes are given selectively: once, few, many, or a class where the clone is expanded.

d_gene: .
j_gene: TRBJ1-6
v_gene: TRBV7-6
abundance: .
CDR3nt: TGTGCCAGCAGCTTAAGTAACCGGGATACATCACCCCTCCACTTT
CDR3aa: CASSLSNRDTSPLHF

d_gene: .
j_gene: TRBJ1-3
v_gene: TRBV19
abundance: .
CDR3nt: TGTGCCAGTAGTTCCCCGGGACTGGGGAGAAACACCATATATTTT
CDR3aa: CASSSPGLGRNTIYF

d_gene: .
j_gene: TRBJ2-3
v_gene: TRBV6-5
abundance: .
CDR3nt: TGTGCCAGCAAGGGGTCGATAAGCACAGATACGCAGTATTTT
CDR3aa: CASKGSISTDTQYF

d_gene: TRBD1
j_gene: TRBJ1-6
v_gene: TRBV5-1
abundance: .
CDR3nt: TGCGCCAGCAGCTCGCAGGGGGAGAAGGGGGTGGATTCACCCCTCCACTTT
CDR3aa: CASSSQGEKGVDSPLHF

d_gene: .
j_gene: TRBJ2-7
v_gene: TRBV30
abundance: .
CDR3nt: TGTGCCTGGAGGAAAGACGCGTCTGGGGGGGAGCAGTACTTC
CDR3aa: CAWRKDASGGEQYF

d_gene: .
j_gene: TRBJ1-4
v_gene: TRBV29-1
abundance: .
CDR3nt: TGCAGCGCAACAGGGAGCCCCGGGCATGCAACTAATGAAAAACTGTTTTTT
CDR3aa: CSATGSPGHATNEKLFF

d_gene: TRBD1
j_gene: TRBJ2-5
v_gene: TRBV5-4
abundance: few
CDR3nt: TGTGCCAGCAGCGGGGACAGGGGGGCCGGAGAGACCCAGTACTTC
CDR3aa: CASSGDRGAGETQYF

d_gene: TRBD2
j_gene: TRBJ2-5
v_gene: TRBV2
abundance: .
CDR3nt: TGTGCCAGCGGAGACGGACTAGCGGGGCGGGAGACCCAGTACTTC
CDR3aa: CASGDGLAGRETQYF

d_gene: .
j_gene: TRBJ2-5
v_gene: TRBV2
abundance: .
CDR3nt: TGTGCCAGCAACGTACAGGGAACAGAGACCCAGTACTTC
CDR3aa: CASNVQGTETQYF

d_gene: .
j_gene: TRBJ1-2
v_gene: TRBV6-5
abundance: .
CDR3nt: TGTGCCAGCAGTTCCGGAGGGACGGGTGGCTACACCTTC
CDR3aa: CASSSGGTGGYTF

d_gene: .
j_gene: TRBJ1-2
v_gene: TRBV27
abundance: .
CDR3nt: TGTGCCAGCAGTTATAGAGCCGGGGATCATGGCTACACCTTC
CDR3aa: CASSYRAGDHGYTF

d_gene: TRBD1
j_gene: TRBJ1-6
v_gene: TRBV5-6
abundance: .
CDR3nt: TGTGCCAGCAGCTTGGGGGGACAGGGGGTTCCACCCCTCCACTTT
CDR3aa: CASSLGGQGVPPLHF

d_gene: TRBD1
j_gene: TRBJ2-2
v_gene: TRBV7-2
abundance: few
CDR3nt: TGTGCCAGCAGGGAACAGGGGGCGGACGGGGAGCTGTTTTTT
CDR3aa: CASREQGADGELFF

d_gene: TRBD1
j_gene: TRBJ1-1
v_gene: TRBV6-4
abundance: .
CDR3nt: TGTGCCAGCAGTGACTTCAGGGGGGACAAAATGTCCATGAACACTGAAGCTTTCTTT
CDR3aa: CASSDFRGDKMSMNTEAFF

d_gene: TRBD2
j_gene: TRBJ2-7
v_gene: TRBV6-6
abundance: .
CDR3nt: TGTGCCAGCTCTAGGGGACTAGCCTACGAGCAGTACTTC
CDR3aa: CASSRGLAYEQYF

d_gene: .
j_gene: TRBJ2-4
v_gene: TRBV18
abundance: .
CDR3nt: TGTGCCAGCTCACCACGTGTCGGCAAAAACATTCAGTACTTC
CDR3aa: CASSPRVGKNIQYF

d_gene: TRBD2
j_gene: TRBJ2-3
v_gene: TRBV19
abundance: once
CDR3nt: TGTGCCAGTAGTGCCAGAGCGGCGGGGGGGGCAGATACGCAGTATTTT
CDR3aa: CASSARAAGGADTQYF

d_gene: TRBD1
j_gene: TRBJ1-1
v_gene: TRBV10-3
abundance: .
CDR3nt: TGTGCCACCCGCCAGGGGGGCGGTGAAGCTTTCTTT
CDR3aa: CATRQGGGEAFF

d_gene: .
j_gene: TRBJ2-5
v_gene: TRBV7-8
abundance: .
CDR3nt: TGTGCCAGCAGTTCCCGGGACACCCAGTCGAACTGGGCGGAGACCCAGTACTTC
CDR3aa: CASSSRDTQSNWAETQYF

d_gene: .
j_gene: TRBJ1-1
v_gene: TRBV21-1
abundance: .
CDR3nt: TGTGCCAGCAGCAAAGAATTTGTCTCGGTTGTGAGGACGGGGGACAACACTGAAGCTTTCTTT
CDR3aa: CASSKEFVSVVRTGDNTEAFF

d_gene: .
j_gene: TRBJ2-6
v_gene: TRBV6-4
abundance: .
CDR3nt: TGTGCCAGCAGTGACTCGACAAACTCTGGGGCCAACGTCCTGACTTTC
CDR3aa: CASSDSTNSGANVLTF

d_gene: TRBD1
j_gene: TRBJ1-2
v_gene: TRBV3-1/TRBV3-2
abundance: .
CDR3nt: TGTGCCAGCAGCCAAGAATGGCGGGCAGGGGGCGGTTCTGGCTACACCTTC
CDR3aa: CASSQEWRAGGGSGYTF

d_gene: .
j_gene: TRBJ1-4
v_gene: TRBV5-1
abundance: .
CDR3nt: TGCGCCAGCAGCTTAACAGGGAACGGGAATGAAAAACTGTTTTTT
CDR3aa: CASSLTGNGNEKLFF

d_gene: .
j_gene: TRBJ1-4
v_gene: TRBV3-1/TRBV3-2
abundance: .
CDR3nt: TGTGCCAGCAGCCCCGGGGACTCCTATGAAAAACTGTTTTTT
CDR3aa: CASSPGDSYEKLFF

d_gene: .
j_gene: TRBJ2-2
v_gene: TRBV4-2
abundance: .
CDR3nt: TGTGCCAGCAGCCAAGTCGCCCTGGCCACCGGGGAGCTGTTTTTT
CDR3aa: CASSQVALATGELFF

d_gene: .
j_gene: TRBJ2-7
v_gene: TRBV27
abundance: once
CDR3nt: TGTGCCAGCAGTTTTGGAGGGTCTAGGGGTAGCTACGAGCAGTACTTC
CDR3aa: CASSFGGSRGSYEQYF

d_gene: .
j_gene: TRBJ2-5
v_gene: TRBV30
abundance: few
CDR3nt: TGTGCCTGGAGCCTCTCCGGGGTTAGGGAGACCCAGTACTTC
CDR3aa: CAWSLSGVRETQYF

d_gene: TRBD1
j_gene: TRBJ2-3
v_gene: TRBV5-5
abundance: .
CDR3nt: TGTGCCAGCAGCGTGGTTAGGACAGGGGGCGCAGATACGCAGTATTTT
CDR3aa: CASSVVRTGGADTQYF

d_gene: TRBD1
j_gene: TRBJ1-5
v_gene: TRBV3-1/TRBV3-2
abundance: .
CDR3nt: TGTGCCAGCAGCCCACACCGGGACAGGGATCAGCCCCAGCATTTT
CDR3aa: CASSPHRDRDQPQHF

d_gene: .
j_gene: TRBJ2-7
v_gene: TRBV6-6
abundance: few
CDR3nt: TGTGCCAGCAGCCCCGGGACAACCTCCTACGAGCAGTACTTC
CDR3aa: CASSPGTTSYEQYF

d_gene: .
j_gene: TRBJ2-5
v_gene: TRBV30
abundance: .
CDR3nt: TGTGCCTGGAGTGTAACAGGGCGAGAGACCCAGTACTTC
CDR3aa: CAWSVTGRETQYF